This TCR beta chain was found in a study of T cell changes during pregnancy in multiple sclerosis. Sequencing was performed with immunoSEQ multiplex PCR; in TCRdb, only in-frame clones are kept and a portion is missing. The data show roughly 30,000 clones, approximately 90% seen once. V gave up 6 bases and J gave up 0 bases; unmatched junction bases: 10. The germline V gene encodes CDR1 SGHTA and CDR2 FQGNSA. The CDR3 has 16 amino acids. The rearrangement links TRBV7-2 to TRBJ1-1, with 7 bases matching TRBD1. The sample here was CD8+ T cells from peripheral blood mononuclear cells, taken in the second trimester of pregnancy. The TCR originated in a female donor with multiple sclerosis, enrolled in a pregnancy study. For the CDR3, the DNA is TGTGCCAGCAGTCCGACAGGGCTTGGTATGAACACTGAAGCTTTCTTT. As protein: CASSPTGLGMNTEAFF.